This T cell receptor (beta chain) appears in the sequencing data of a study of CD8 T cells in ankylosing spondylitis. Each TCR beta library was made by quantitative 5'-RACE that incorporated molecular barcodes. TCRdb passed the 5' RACE reads through MiXCR, listing each CDR3 protein once. The sample shows tens of thousands of distinct CDR3 sequences, around 27% of them seen only once. The germline gives CDR1 SGHRS, CDR2 YFSETQ. The CDR3 length is 15 residues. Regarding this clonotype: Its antigen remains unidentified. The germline gene is not matched at one end of the junction; a read error may be the cause.

Whole-study findings and limits: It appeared that ankylosing spondylitis blood was characterized by a TCR beta motif of about eight highly homologous variants.

This receptor was obtained from a male donor with ankylosing spondylitis or in good health (not recorded which). The chain employs TRBV5-1 and TRBJ2-3, with D possibly TRBD1 on 5 matching bases. Sequencing was done on a sample of blood, either unsorted or a sorted T cell fraction (not recorded which). In DNA form, the CDR3 reads TGCGCCAGCAGCTTGGTGGTGGGGCGGCCAGATACGCACTATTTT. It is translated as CASSLVVGRPDTHYF.